This is a list of T cell receptor beta chains from one sample in a study of T cell responses to AZD1222 COVID-19 vaccine. The method was immunoSEQ multiplex PCR; TCRdb's version includes in-frame clones alone and lacks a portion of them. The repertoire holds about 180,000 clones, with about 91% as singletons. The material sequenced was peripheral blood, taken on day 0 of AZD1222 vaccination. The receptors come from an adult in good health. The CDR3 runs from the conserved cysteine through the conserved F or W. The D gene is left open where the match is weak. Clone size is shown for a subset of rows, as once, few, many or a class of expanded clone.

J: TRBJ1-1; V: TRBV5-1; D: -; size: -; CDR3: CASSLNVRQVGTEAFF; DNA: TGCGCCAGCAGCTTAAACGTTAGGCAGGTTGGCACTGAAGCTTTCTTT
J: TRBJ2-2; V: TRBV18; D: -; size: -; CDR3: CASSPEGQRTGELFF; DNA: TGTGCCAGCTCACCGGAGGGACAACGCACCGGGGAGCTGTTTTTT
J: TRBJ1-2; V: TRBV6-1; D: TRBD1; size: few; CDR3: CASSEGDRVGYGYTF; DNA: TGTGCCAGCAGTGAAGGGGACAGGGTAGGCTATGGCTACACCTTC
J: TRBJ2-3; V: TRBV11-2; D: -; size: -; CDR3: CASSLGRAGPTRGTQYF; DNA: TGTGCCAGCAGCTTAGGGCGGGCGGGCCCTACCCGCGGTACGCAGTATTTT
J: TRBJ1-6; V: TRBV6-1; D: -; size: once; CDR3: CASSEIQVSPLHF; DNA: TGTGCCAGCAGTGAAATCCAGGTCTCACCCCTCCACTTT
J: TRBJ2-7; V: TRBV27; D: -; size: -; CDR3: CASSLRAEEPYEQYF; DNA: TGTGCCAGCAGCCTCCGAGCCGAAGAGCCCTACGAGCAGTACTTC
J: TRBJ1-1; V: TRBV11-3; D: -; size: -; CDR3: CASSLDHPRGSTEAFF; DNA: TGTGCCAGCAGCTTAGATCACCCCAGGGGATCCACTGAAGCTTTCTTT
J: TRBJ2-7; V: TRBV7-2; D: TRBD2; size: -; CDR3: CASSLGTSGSYEQYF; DNA: TGTGCCAGCAGCTTGGGGACTAGCGGCTCCTACGAGCAGTACTTC
J: TRBJ2-7; V: TRBV6-2/TRBV6-3; D: -; size: -; CDR3: CASSLASYEQYF; DNA: TGTGCCAGCAGCTTAGCATCCTACGAGCAGTACTTC
J: TRBJ1-5; V: TRBV3-1/TRBV3-2; D: -; size: -; CDR3: CASSSLEGGPQHF; DNA: TGTGCCAGCAGCTCCCTGGAAGGCGGGCCCCAGCATTTT
J: TRBJ2-7; V: TRBV18; D: TRBD1; size: -; CDR3: CASSPGQPYEQYF; DNA: TGTGCCAGCTCCCCGGGACAGCCCTACGAGCAGTACTTC
J: TRBJ2-1; V: TRBV11-2; D: TRBD1; size: -; CDR3: CASSWDRGYNEQFF; DNA: TGTGCCAGCAGCTGGGACAGGGGGTACAATGAGCAGTTCTTC
J: TRBJ2-1; V: TRBV14; D: -; size: -; CDR3: CASSQDLDSSGEQFF; DNA: TGTGCCAGCAGCCAAGATTTGGACTCCTCGGGTGAGCAGTTCTTC
J: TRBJ1-2; V: TRBV11-3; D: TRBD1; size: -; CDR3: CASSKTGGDGYTF; DNA: TGTGCCAGCAGTAAGACAGGGGGCGACGGCTACACCTTC
J: TRBJ2-6; V: TRBV10-2; D: TRBD1; size: -; CDR3: CASSSTGVVSGANVLTF; DNA: TGCGCCAGCAGTTCTACAGGGGTAGTGTCTGGGGCCAACGTCCTGACTTTC
J: TRBJ2-1; V: TRBV2; D: -; size: -; CDR3: CASKTTPSYNEQFF; DNA: TGTGCCAGCAAAACAACGCCCTCCTACAATGAGCAGTTCTTC
J: TRBJ1-6; V: TRBV5-6; D: -; size: -; CDR3: CASSLGGLGNSPLHF; DNA: TGTGCCAGCAGCTTGGGGGGGCTGGGGAATTCACCCCTCCACTTT
J: TRBJ1-2; V: TRBV2; D: -; size: few; CDR3: CASSDRRDYGYTF; DNA: TGTGCCAGCAGTGACCGGAGGGACTATGGCTACACCTTC
J: TRBJ2-5; V: TRBV4-1; D: TRBD2; size: -; CDR3: CASSQGPSGGVGETQYF; DNA: TGCGCCAGCAGCCAAGGTCCTAGCGGGGGGGTCGGGGAGACCCAGTACTTC
J: TRBJ1-2; V: TRBV28; D: -; size: -; CDR3: CASRSGNAGYGYTF; DNA: TGTGCCAGCAGAAGCGGGAACGCTGGCTATGGCTACACCTTC
J: TRBJ1-6; V: TRBV4-3; D: TRBD1; size: -; CDR3: CASSRGGGTGVNSPLHF; DNA: TGCGCCAGCAGCCGCGGGGGCGGGACAGGGGTTAATTCACCCCTCCACTTT
J: TRBJ1-1; V: TRBV14; D: -; size: -; CDR3: CASSQGGGLAFF; DNA: TGTGCCAGCAGCCAAGGCGGGGGGTTAGCTTTCTTT
J: TRBJ1-4; V: TRBV27; D: TRBD1; size: -; CDR3: CASRQTGINEKLFF; DNA: TGTGCCAGCAGGCAGACAGGGATTAATGAAAAACTGTTTTTT
J: TRBJ2-5; V: TRBV29-1; D: -; size: -; CDR3: CSVGPGETQYF; DNA: TGCAGCGTTGGTCCGGGGGAGACCCAGTACTTC
J: TRBJ2-7; V: TRBV19; D: TRBD1; size: -; CDR3: CASSPVQGTYEQYF; DNA: TGTGCCAGTAGTCCCGTACAGGGGACCTACGAGCAGTACTTC
J: TRBJ2-1; V: TRBV6-4; D: -; size: -; CDR3: CASSVGFKGDEQFF; DNA: TGTGCCAGCAGTGTAGGGTTCAAGGGGGATGAGCAGTTCTTC
J: TRBJ2-6; V: TRBV11-2; D: -; size: -; CDR3: CASIRGSSGANVLTF; DNA: TGTGCCAGCATCCGGGGGTCCTCTGGGGCCAACGTCCTGACTTTC
J: TRBJ1-1; V: TRBV6-5; D: -; size: -; CDR3: CASSPTRAMNTEAFF; DNA: TGTGCCAGCAGCCCCACCCGGGCCATGAACACTGAAGCTTTCTTT
J: TRBJ1-3; V: TRBV6-2/TRBV6-3; D: TRBD1; size: -; CDR3: CASSLTDYGQVGNTIYF; DNA: TGTGCCAGCAGTTTAACCGACTACGGACAGGTGGGAAACACCATATATTTT
J: TRBJ1-2; V: TRBV5-6; D: TRBD1; size: -; CDR3: CASSSMDRDDGYTF; DNA: TGTGCCAGCAGCTCCATGGACAGGGATGATGGCTACACCTTC
J: TRBJ2-1; V: TRBV6-5; D: TRBD2; size: -; CDR3: CASNPAGSRNEQFF; DNA: TGTGCCAGCAACCCAGCGGGGTCGCGGAATGAGCAGTTCTTC
J: TRBJ2-3; V: TRBV6-5; D: -; size: -; CDR3: CASRIQDTQYF; DNA: TGTGCCAGCCGGATACAAGATACGCAGTATTTT
J: TRBJ2-7; V: TRBV13; D: TRBD2; size: -; CDR3: CASSLQREGLREQYF; DNA: TGTGCCAGCAGCTTACAGCGGGAGGGCCTGCGGGAGCAGTACTTC
J: TRBJ1-1; V: TRBV7-9; D: TRBD1; size: -; CDR3: CASSQPGQGNTEAFF; DNA: TGTGCCAGCAGCCAACCGGGACAGGGAAACACTGAAGCTTTCTTT
J: TRBJ1-1; V: TRBV7-9; D: TRBD1; size: -; CDR3: CAEVTGDKNTEAFF; DNA: TGTGCCGAGGTTACAGGGGACAAGAACACTGAAGCTTTCTTT
J: TRBJ1-1; V: TRBV6-5; D: -; size: -; CDR3: CASGDTEAFF; DNA: TGTGCCAGTGGGGACACTGAAGCTTTCTTT
J: TRBJ2-5; V: TRBV25-1; D: TRBD2; size: once; CDR3: CASSDSGRIQETQYF; DNA: TGTGCCAGCAGTGATAGCGGGCGGATCCAAGAGACCCAGTACTTC
J: TRBJ1-6; V: TRBV3-1/TRBV3-2; D: -; size: -; CDR3: CASGQGSGNSPLHF; DNA: TGTGCCAGCGGGCAGGGGTCTGGAAATTCACCCCTCCACTTT
J: TRBJ2-1; V: TRBV9; D: TRBD2; size: -; CDR3: CASSVEGPGRGYNEQFF; DNA: TGTGCCAGCAGCGTAGAGGGCCCCGGGCGGGGGTACAATGAGCAGTTCTTC
J: TRBJ2-5; V: TRBV5-4; D: -; size: -; CDR3: CASSFFASGETQYF; DNA: TGTGCCAGCAGCTTTTTTGCCTCCGGAGAGACCCAGTACTTC
J: TRBJ2-7; V: TRBV6-5; D: -; size: -; CDR3: CASSYGQSEQYF; DNA: TGTGCCAGCAGTTACGGGCAGAGCGAGCAGTACTTC
J: TRBJ2-1; V: TRBV19; D: TRBD2; size: once; CDR3: CASSIASGNYNEQFF; DNA: TGTGCCAGTAGTATAGCTAGCGGAAACTACAATGAGCAGTTCTTC
J: TRBJ2-5; V: TRBV7-6; D: -; size: -; CDR3: CASSLGDLGQGVGETQYF; DNA: TGTGCCAGCAGCTTAGGGGATTTGGGGCAGGGCGTTGGGGAGACCCAGTACTTC
J: TRBJ1-2; V: TRBV28; D: -; size: -; CDR3: CASQDVSRPHTF; DNA: TGTGCCAGCCAGGATGTGTCGAGACCGCACACCTTC
J: TRBJ1-5; V: TRBV29-1; D: -; size: -; CDR3: CSAAGGGSNQPQHF; DNA: TGCAGCGCCGCAGGCGGGGGAAGCAATCAGCCCCAGCATTTT
J: TRBJ2-5; V: TRBV2; D: -; size: -; CDR3: CASSPLPGRAQPETQYF; DNA: TGTGCCAGCAGTCCCCTACCGGGACGCGCTCAACCCGAGACCCAGTACTTC